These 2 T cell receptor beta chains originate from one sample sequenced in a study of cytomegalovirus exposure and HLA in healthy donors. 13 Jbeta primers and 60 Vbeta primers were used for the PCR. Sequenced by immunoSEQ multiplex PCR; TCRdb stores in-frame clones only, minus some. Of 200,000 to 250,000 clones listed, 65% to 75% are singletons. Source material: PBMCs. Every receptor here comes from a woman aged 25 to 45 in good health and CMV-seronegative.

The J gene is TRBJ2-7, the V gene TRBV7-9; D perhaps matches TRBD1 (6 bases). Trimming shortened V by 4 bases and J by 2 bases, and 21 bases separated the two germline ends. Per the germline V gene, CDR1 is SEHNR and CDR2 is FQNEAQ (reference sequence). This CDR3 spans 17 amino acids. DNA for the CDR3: TGTGCCAGCAGCTCCGAGCCGCCCGGACAGTTCACCTACGAGCAGTACTTC. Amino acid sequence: CASSSEPPGQFTYEQYF.

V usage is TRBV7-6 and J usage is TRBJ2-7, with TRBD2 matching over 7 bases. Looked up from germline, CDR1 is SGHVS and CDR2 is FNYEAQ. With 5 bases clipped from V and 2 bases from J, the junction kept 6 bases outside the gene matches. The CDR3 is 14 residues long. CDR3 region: CASSPPGGAYEQYF. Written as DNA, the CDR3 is TGTGCCAGCAGCCCTCCGGGAGGCGCCTACGAGCAGTACTTC.